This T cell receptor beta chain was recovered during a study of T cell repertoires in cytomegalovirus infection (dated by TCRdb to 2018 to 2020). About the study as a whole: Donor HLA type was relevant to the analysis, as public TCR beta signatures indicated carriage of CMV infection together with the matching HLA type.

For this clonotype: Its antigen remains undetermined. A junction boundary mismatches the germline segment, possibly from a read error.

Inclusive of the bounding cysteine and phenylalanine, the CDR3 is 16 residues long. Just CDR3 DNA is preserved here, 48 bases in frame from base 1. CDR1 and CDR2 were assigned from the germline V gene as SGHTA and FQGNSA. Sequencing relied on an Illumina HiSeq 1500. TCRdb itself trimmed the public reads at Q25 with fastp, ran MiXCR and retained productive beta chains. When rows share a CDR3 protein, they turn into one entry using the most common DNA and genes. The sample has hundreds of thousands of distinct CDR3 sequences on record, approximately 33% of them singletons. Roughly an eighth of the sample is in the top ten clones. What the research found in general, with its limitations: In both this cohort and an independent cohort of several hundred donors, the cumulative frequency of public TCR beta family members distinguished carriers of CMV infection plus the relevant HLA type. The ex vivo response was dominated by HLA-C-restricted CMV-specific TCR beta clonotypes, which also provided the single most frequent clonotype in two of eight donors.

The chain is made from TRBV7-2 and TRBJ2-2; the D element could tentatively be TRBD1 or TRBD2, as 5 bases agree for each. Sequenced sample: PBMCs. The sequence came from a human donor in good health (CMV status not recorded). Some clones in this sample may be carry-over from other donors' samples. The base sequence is TGTGCCAGCAGAACGTACCTGGACATGAACACCGGGGTGCTGTTTTTT. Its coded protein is CASRTYLDMNTGVLFF.